The subject of this entry is one T cell receptor (beta chain). Its target is unknown. Only in-frame clones appear in the TCRdb table, and some are missing; sequencing was by immunoSEQ multiplex PCR. The sample carries approximately 150,000 clones, approximately 86% recorded once. The CDR3 runs 11 residues. CDR1 MRHNA and CDR2 SNTAGT come from the germline V gene. Trimming cost V 6 bases and J 12 bases, with 12 bases left between them. The data belong to a study of cytomegalovirus exposure and HLA in healthy donors. Overall study: It was reported in a later analysis that the approximately 120 validation repertoires used the same platform as the 500 to 700 first-cohort repertoires. Findings and limits, study-wide: Subsequent analysis of the 120 or so validation repertoires found a tendency for first-cohort TCR clusters to co-occur. Most TCR sequences were rare, but some public TCRs occurred in many donors.

While the first cohort had 600 to 850 subjects, the donors belonged to the separate validation cohort of over a hundred subjects. This clonotype was obtained from a man younger than 35 in good health and CMV-seropositive. The chain couples TRBV6-4 to TRBJ2-1; the D gene is possibly TRBD1 (6 bases). Sequenced material: PBMCs. The CDR3 region is CASRTGTRQFF. As DNA, the CDR3 is TGTGCCAGCAGGACAGGTACCAGGCAGTTCTTC.